This TCR beta chain was recovered during a study of neurological immune-mediated disorders. CDR1 is SEHNR, CDR2 FQNEAQ, per germline (reference sequence). This CDR3 comprises 15 residues. The V end lost 4 bases, the J end lost 0 bases, and 10 bases lay between the germline ends. The sample holds many counts of this clonotype. Noted time point: longitudinal time-point 3. TCRdb processed the 5' RACE reads anew with MiXCR; each CDR3 protein has one entry. The table records roughly 50,000 distinct CDR3 sequences, roughly 13% of them present only once. The sequenced sample consisted of PBMCs. The source is a male donor with HTLV-1-associated myelopathy (HAM/TSP). The chain couples TRBV7-9 to TRBJ2-4, with D perhaps TRBD1 (5 bases). The DNA of the CDR3 is TGTGCCAGCAGCTCGACAGATTTAGCCAAAAACATTCAGTACTTC. Amino acids: CASSSTDLAKNIQYF.